This paragraph covers one T cell receptor (beta chain) sequence. This clonotype was seen at least ten times. What this receptor recognizes is not known. Within one base of it there is no much larger clone, and no base qualities were kept. The data were taken from a study of molecular identifiers for immune sequencing clone quantification (dated by TCRdb to between 2017 and 2018). About the investigation overall: For a replicate experiment, RNA from 20,000 or 100,000 naive CD8 T cells was divided into five aliquots, and four of the five aliquots were sequenced. The study was a methods study using CD8 T cells to benchmark molecular-identifier clustering-based TCR repertoire sequencing (MIDCIRS) and TCR RNA copy counting.

Naive CD8 T cell libraries were made from approximately 20,000 to 1,000,000 sorted cells using 10%, 30% or 50% of purified RNA. Naive CD8 T cells were FACS-sorted as CD8+CD4-CCR7+CD45RA+ on a BD FACSAria II into RLT Plus buffer. To test detection sensitivity, Jurkat RNA equivalent to under 12 TCR copies was spiked into samples of about 17,000-1,100,000 naive CD8 T cells. Enrichment of CD8 T cells was performed with RosetteSep CD8+ T Cell Enrichment Cocktail and Ficoll-Paque, after which ACK red cell lysis was carried out. The library was obtained by PCR. The run used an Illumina HiSeq 4000. Bulk TCR libraries were prepared as previously described, using TCR primers listed in Table S5. The Qiagen AllPrep DNA/RNA kit was used to purify total RNA. Before analysis, reads from multiple sequencing runs of the same library were pooled. For the original study's pipeline: Reads were retained only if their TCR constant sequence matched exactly, and those retained reads were trimmed to 150 nt and grouped according to their 12-nt molecular barcodes. Reads inside each barcode group were sub-clustered using a 15% Levenshtein threshold, and a quality-weighted consensus sequence was constructed for each RNA molecule. Non-functional sequences were excluded, and lower-count sequences lying one edit away from another sequence were also excluded. Barcode sub-clusters with fewer than 20% of the maximum read count were removed, based on fitting two negative binomial distributions. The public reads were run again by TCRdb, first through fastp at Q25 and then through MiXCR, and only productive beta chains were kept. Rows are combined by CDR3 protein, so each entry shows the most common genes and DNA. Clone size and V and J calls follow TCRdb, not the original study. The sample table holds around 460,000 distinct CDR3 sequences, of which about 22% were seen once. Of the sample, more than 0.8% falls within the top ten clones.

Points the paper makes about the study in general: Without barcode sub-clustering, chimeric consensus sequences inflated TCR diversity; chimeras reached as high as 47%. Even against a background of around 900,000 naive CD8 T cells, spiked-in Jurkat TCR RNA amounting to a single cell's worth was reported to be detectable. Modeling gave about 3.2 recovered TCR RNA copies per cell versus about 10 by digital PCR, implying 25% to 30% capture efficiency. Clones above 20 RNA copies held over 99% of molecules in CMV-specific effector cells but under 1% in naive cells. The sizes of highly expanded clones could end up underestimated when identical TCR molecules share a barcode. The naive libraries included spiked-in Jurkat TCR RNA (roughly nine copies' worth), and this Jurkat TCR RNA is not part of the donor repertoire.

The CDR3 runs 17 residues from the cysteine to the phenylalanine. Of all the DNA, just the CDR3 is kept, 51 bases in frame from base 1. V loses 7 bases at its end and J loses 0 bases; junction bases beyond the gene matches: 5. The germline V gene gives CDR1 as MDHEN and CDR2 as SYDVKM. The sequence derives from a human donor in good health. Some libraries in this study had Jurkat cell RNA spiked in. The V and J genes are TRBV28 and TRBJ2-6; 11 bases in the middle match TRBD1. The sample taken for sequencing was naive CD8+ T cells from blood, with Jurkat cell RNA spiked in. The cell subset or site label, as the study defines it: FACS-sorted CD8+CD4-CCR7+CD45RA+ naive T cells. The CDR3 region has the sequence CASTLGTGGSGANVLTF. The DNA sequence is TGTGCCAGCACCCTCGGGACAGGGGGCTCTGGGGCCAACGTCCTGACTTTC.